Listed below are T cell receptor beta chains from one sample, sequenced in a study of CD8 T cells in Susac syndrome. TCRdb re-analysed the immunoSEQ multiplex PCR reads in MiXCR, keeping a single row per CDR3 protein. Among roughly 170,000 distinct CDR3 sequences listed, 80% to 95% were seen once. The sequenced sample consisted of CD4+ T cells from PBMCs. The receptors were gathered from a human donor with multiple sclerosis. The CDR3 runs from the conserved cysteine through the conserved F or W. The D gene is left open where the match is weak. Some rows mark clone size as missing; the rest say once, few, many or name a class of expanded clone.

J,D,V,size,CDR3,DNA
TRBJ1-1,NA,TRBV30,NA,CAWTLWEESTEAFF,TGTGCCTGGACCCTATGGGAGGAGAGCACTGAAGCTTTCTTT
TRBJ2-7,NA,TRBV4-2,NA,CASSQVDPYEQYF,TGTGCCAGCAGCCAAGTGGATCCTTACGAGCAGTACTTC
TRBJ2-1,TRBD2,TRBV20-1,NA,CSAGRPGLEQGEQFF,TGCAGTGCGGGCCGTCCGGGACTAGAGCAAGGGGAGCAGTTCTTC
TRBJ1-4,NA,TRBV2,NA,CASTIDWKDLFF,TGTGCCAGCACCATAGACTGGAAGGATCTGTTTTTT
TRBJ2-7,TRBD1,TRBV4-3,NA,CASSQDDRGLEQYF,TGCGCCAGCAGCCAAGATGACAGGGGGCTTGAGCAGTACTTC
TRBJ1-1,TRBD1,TRBV11-3,NA,CASSKGQGAGAFF,TGTGCCAGCAGTAAGGGACAGGGGGCAGGGGCTTTCTTT
TRBJ1-4,TRBD1,TRBV5-1,once,CASSFGQEEGEKLFF,TGCGCCAGCAGCTTCGGACAGGAGGAAGGTGAAAAACTGTTTTTT
TRBJ2-1,NA,TRBV29-1,NA,CSVEDGQLSSYNEQFF,TGCAGCGTGGAAGACGGACAGCTAAGCTCCTACAATGAGCAGTTCTTC
TRBJ2-1,NA,TRBV7-2,NA,CASSPGQGLEGFF,TGTGCCAGCAGCCCCGGGCAGGGGCTTGAGGGGTTCTTC
TRBJ2-3,NA,TRBV6-1,NA,CASSAVGDTQYF,TGTGCCAGCAGTGCGGTGGGGGATACGCAGTATTTT
TRBJ1-2,NA,TRBV6-2/TRBV6-3,NA,CASSRYQSNYGYTF,TGTGCCAGCAGTCGCTACCAGTCGAACTATGGCTACACCTTC
TRBJ2-2,NA,TRBV6-6,NA,CASSYSETAGGELFF,TGTGCCAGCAGTTACTCTGAGACCGCGGGCGGGGAGCTGTTTTTT
TRBJ2-6,NA,TRBV6-2/TRBV6-3,NA,CASSDRRGAGANVLTF,TGTGCCAGCAGTGACCGCAGGGGGGCTGGGGCCAACGTCCTGACTTTC
TRBJ1-4,NA,TRBV10-3,NA,CAISPGNSNEKLFF,TGTGCCATCAGCCCGGGAAATTCTAATGAAAAACTGTTTTTT
TRBJ1-2,TRBD1,TRBV3-1,NA,CASSQADRRSRGYTF,TGTGCCAGCAGCCAAGCGGACAGGAGGAGCAGAGGCTACACCTTC
TRBJ2-3,NA,TRBV9,NA,CASSVDRGADITDTQYF,TGTGCCAGCAGCGTAGACCGAGGGGCAGACATCACAGATACGCAGTATTTT
TRBJ2-1,TRBD2,TRBV27,NA,CASSSSTSGRDDEQFF,TGTGCCAGCAGTTCGTCGACTAGCGGGAGAGACGATGAGCAGTTCTTC
TRBJ1-5,TRBD1,TRBV18,NA,CASSPPNRGLGQPQHF,TGTGCCAGCTCACCACCAAACAGGGGGCTCGGTCAGCCCCAGCATTTT
TRBJ1-6,NA,TRBV4-3,NA,CASSQEGTGNPYNSPLHF,TGCGCCAGCAGCCAAGAGGGGACGGGTAACCCCTATAATTCACCCCTCCACTTT
TRBJ2-2,NA,TRBV4-3,few,CASSQGQNTGELFF,TGCGCCAGCAGCCAAGGACAGAACACCGGGGAGCTGTTTTTT
TRBJ2-5,NA,TRBV29-1,once,CSVEARGKTQYF,TGCAGCGTTGAAGCCAGGGGAAAGACCCAGTACTTC
TRBJ2-3,NA,TRBV2,once,CASSTADTQYF,TGTGCCAGCAGTACGGCAGATACGCAGTATTTT
TRBJ2-3,TRBD2,TRBV5-1,NA,CASSERGANTDTQYF,TGCGCCAGCAGCGAGCGGGGGGCTAACACAGATACGCAGTATTTT
TRBJ2-5,NA,TRBV12-3/TRBV12-4,NA,CASSLGGVQTQYF,TGTGCCAGCAGTTTAGGGGGAGTGCAGACCCAGTACTTC
TRBJ2-1,TRBD2,TRBV9,NA,CASSVDPLAGGPNEQFF,TGTGCCAGCAGCGTAGATCCATTAGCGGGAGGGCCCAATGAGCAGTTCTTC
TRBJ2-7,TRBD1,TRBV29-1,NA,CSVVPDRGTVTYEQYF,TGCAGCGTTGTCCCCGACCGTGGGACAGTAACTTACGAGCAGTACTTC
TRBJ2-5,NA,TRBV14,NA,CASSQLSVGQETQYF,TGTGCCAGCAGCCAACTGTCTGTGGGGCAAGAGACCCAGTACTTC
TRBJ1-6,NA,TRBV6-1,NA,CASDANSPLHF,TGTGCCAGCGACGCAAATTCACCCCTCCACTTT
TRBJ2-3,NA,TRBV10-3,NA,CAISDANTDTQYF,TGTGCCATCAGTGATGCGAATACAGATACGCAGTATTTT
TRBJ2-5,NA,TRBV7-9,NA,CASSPDPYQETQYF,TGTGCCAGCAGCCCAGATCCTTACCAAGAGACCCAGTACTTC
TRBJ2-2,NA,TRBV7-2,NA,CASRYHEGTGELFF,TGTGCCAGCAGGTACCACGAGGGAACCGGGGAGCTGTTTTTT
TRBJ1-1,NA,TRBV9,NA,CASSVGDTEAFF,TGTGCCAGCAGCGTAGGCGACACTGAAGCTTTCTTT
TRBJ2-3,NA,TRBV9,NA,CASSVDTTSHTQYF,TGTGCCAGCAGCGTAGACACCACATCCCATACGCAGTATTTT
TRBJ2-2,NA,TRBV4-1,NA,CASSQEATTDANTGELFF,TGCGCCAGCAGCCAAGAGGCCACTACGGACGCGAACACCGGGGAGCTGTTTTTT
TRBJ2-5,NA,TRBV19,NA,CASSIGPSRETQYF,TGTGCCAGTAGTATAGGACCTTCGAGGGAGACCCAGTACTTC
TRBJ2-6,NA,TRBV6-1,NA,CASRGTYLPIRNSGANVLTF,TGTGCCAGCAGGGGGACATACCTACCTATACGAAACTCTGGGGCCAACGTCCTGACTTTC
TRBJ2-2,NA,TRBV7-6,NA,CASSSGGGWTGELFF,TGTGCCAGCAGCTCAGGGGGGGGTTGGACCGGGGAGCTGTTTTTT
TRBJ1-2,TRBD1,TRBV2,NA,CASRAGTGADGYTF,TGTGCCAGCAGGGCCGGGACAGGGGCGGATGGCTACACCTTC
TRBJ2-3,TRBD2,TRBV3-1,NA,CASSQDLGTSKADTQYF,TGTGCCAGCAGCCAAGATCTCGGGACTAGTAAGGCAGATACGCAGTATTTT
TRBJ2-2,TRBD2,TRBV3-1,NA,CASSRAGGLAIGELFF,TGTGCCAGCAGCCGCGCGGGGGGACTAGCGATCGGGGAGCTGTTTTTT
TRBJ2-7,NA,TRBV5-6,NA,CASSPLGAQSYEQYF,TGTGCCAGCAGCCCGCTGGGGGCCCAATCCTACGAGCAGTACTTC
TRBJ1-1,NA,TRBV29-1,NA,CSVVLWTEAFF,TGCAGCGTTGTTTTGTGGACTGAAGCTTTCTTT
TRBJ2-5,NA,TRBV10-3,once,CAISDRTETQYF,TGTGCCATCAGTGACCGAACAGAGACCCAGTACTTC
TRBJ2-7,NA,TRBV18,NA,CASSPPQGFEEQYF,TGTGCCAGCTCACCACCGCAGGGATTTGAGGAGCAGTACTTC
TRBJ2-7,TRBD2,TRBV20-1,NA,CSARLAGLAGPTYEQYF,TGCAGTGCTAGATTGGCGGGACTAGCGGGACCTACCTACGAGCAGTACTTC
TRBJ1-1,TRBD1,TRBV20-1,once,CSAKDRGVTEAFF,TGCAGTGCAAAAGACAGGGGTGTTACTGAAGCTTTCTTT
TRBJ2-1,NA,TRBV5-1,NA,CASSLDSGRHNEQFF,TGCGCCAGCAGCTTGGACAGCGGGCGACATAATGAGCAGTTCTTC
TRBJ2-7,TRBD1,TRBV19,NA,CATAGTGGTYEQYF,TGTGCCACCGCGGGGACAGGCGGAACCTACGAGCAGTACTTC
TRBJ2-1,NA,TRBV5-4,NA,CASSLLLSSYNEQFF,TGTGCCAGCAGCTTGTTGTTGAGCTCCTACAATGAGCAGTTCTTC
TRBJ1-6,NA,TRBV28,NA,CASSPHGSPLHF,TGTGCCAGCAGTCCACATGGGTCACCCCTCCACTTT
TRBJ1-3,NA,TRBV3-1,NA,CASSQGTNGGNTIYF,TGTGCCAGCAGCCAAGGGACGAATGGTGGAAACACCATATATTTT
TRBJ2-7,NA,TRBV29-1,NA,CSVGDTYEQYF,TGCAGCGTTGGTGACACCTACGAGCAGTACTTC
TRBJ2-7,TRBD1,TRBV6-1,NA,CASSIGQGTSYEQYF,TGTGCCAGCAGTATCGGACAGGGGACCTCCTACGAGCAGTACTTC
TRBJ2-1,TRBD2,TRBV7-6,once,CASSEHWTSRKQFF,TGTGCCAGCAGTGAACATTGGACTAGCCGCAAGCAGTTCTTC